These 22 T cell receptor beta chains were all obtained from the same sample, sequenced in a study of blood T cell repertoires in COVID-19. The table came from immunoSEQ multiplex PCR; TCRdb's copy has only in-frame clones and leaves some out. The sample shows fewer than 250,000 clones, about nine tenths of them seen only once. Sequencing input: peripheral blood. The source is a woman aged 60-75 years with acute or convalescent COVID-19.

V usage is TRBV4-3 and J usage is TRBJ2-2; TRBD2 might be the D (5 bases). Germline V gives CDR1 LGHNA, CDR2 YSLEER. V lost 3 bases, J lost 6 bases, and 14 bases lay in between. The CDR3 has 15 residues. DNA for the CDR3: TGCGCCAGCAGCCAGAGGCCGGCGGAGGCCGGGGAGCTGTTTTTT. The encoded protein is CASSQRPAEAGELFF.

The J gene is TRBJ2-1, the V gene TRBV7-9; D is unclear. The V end lost 4 bases, the J end lost 12 bases, and 10 bases lay between the germline ends. CDR1 SEHNR and CDR2 FQNEAQ come from the germline V gene (reference sequence). CDR3 length: 11 amino acids. The CDR3 DNA is TGTGCCAGCAGCTCCAAAACGGGGCAGTTCTTC. It yields the protein CASSSKTGQFF.

The chain joins TRBV5-6 to TRBJ2-2; perhaps TRBD1 as D (5 bases). Trimming removed 2 bases at V and 2 bases at J, with 10 bases between. The CDR3 is 15 residues long. Germline CDR1 and CDR2: SGHDT and YYEEEE. In nucleotides, the CDR3 is TGTGCCAGCAGCTTCCAGGGCCCTAACACCGGGGAGCTGTTTTTT. Amino acid sequence: CASSFQGPNTGELFF.

This clone was counted once. Here the CDR3 reads CASSVQAGGDTQYF. The CDR3 nucleotides read TGTGCCAGCAGCGTACAGGCGGGGGGAGATACGCAGTATTTT. The chain uses TRBV9 and TRBJ2-3; TRBD2 agrees at 8 bases. This CDR3 contains 14 residues. Per the germline V gene, CDR1 is SGDLS and CDR2 is YYNGEE. Germline trimming cut 1 base from V and 5 bases from J; bases unmatched to any gene: 3.

This chain joins TRBV19 and TRBJ1-2; D uncertain. CDR1 LNHDA and CDR2 SQIVND come from the germline V gene (reference sequence). V was cut by 3 bases and J by 4 bases, with 9 bases left in between. The CDR3 is 13 residues long. The CDR3 loop reads CASSMSTVYGYTF. The DNA for the CDR3 is TGTGCCAGTAGTATGAGTACGGTCTATGGCTACACCTTC.

The rearrangement links TRBV28 to TRBJ1-4; 7 bases agree with TRBD1. J was trimmed by 6 bases and V by 6 bases; bases with no gene match: 7. Germline V lookup: CDR1 MDHEN, CDR2 SYDVKM. The CDR3 runs 14 residues. CDR3 protein: CASRGGQVYEKLFF. CDR3 coding DNA: TGTGCCAGCAGGGGAGGACAGGTCTATGAAAAACTGTTTTTT.

This rearrangement joins TRBV19 to TRBJ1-6, with 11 bases aligning to TRBD1. Trimming took 7 bases from V and 6 from J; bases not matched to a gene: 8. Looked up from germline, CDR1 is LNHDA and CDR2 is SQIVND (reference sequence). The CDR3 extends over 16 amino acids. The CDR3 is CASTQDRGLGNSPLHF. For the CDR3, the DNA is TGTGCCAGTACTCAGGACAGGGGGCTTGGTAATTCACCCCTCCACTTT.

This chain joins TRBV5-1 and TRBJ1-1; weak D call: TRBD1 (6 bases). The CDR3 consists of 15 residues. Germline CDR1 reads SGHRS; CDR2 reads YFSETQ. V was clipped by 6 bases and J by 1 base, with 16 bases between them. Written as DNA, the CDR3 is TGCGCCAGCATGGAAACGGGACACTCGAACACTGAAGCTTTCTTT. It encodes CASMETGHSNTEAFF.

The chain links TRBV7-8 to TRBJ1-1, with D perhaps matching TRBD1 (5 bases). The germline V and J ends were trimmed by 1 base and 4 bases, with 10 bases remaining between them. This CDR3 is built from 14 residues. The germline V gene has CDR1 SGHVS and CDR2 FQNEAQ. The CDR3 here is CASSLVGGLTEAFF. The CDR3 DNA follows: TGTGCCAGCAGCTTAGTCGGGGGACTCACTGAAGCTTTCTTT.

The rearrangement joins TRBV25-1 to TRBJ2-7, with 7 nucleotides matching TRBD1. The CDR3 consists of 15 residues. Germline V gene sequence: CDR1 MGHDK, CDR2 SYGVNS. Trimming removed 2 bases from V and 5 bases from J; junction bases left unmatched: 9. CDR3 residues: CASSEPDRVYNEQYF. CDR3 bases: TGTGCCAGCAGTGAACCCGACAGGGTATATAACGAGCAGTACTTC.

The chain employs TRBV6-2 or TRBV6-3 and TRBJ2-7; 11 nucleotides match TRBD2. Unmatched junction bases numbered 6, after V lost 5 bases and J lost 6 bases. This CDR3 is built from 14 residues. Germline V gene sequence: CDR1 MNHEY, CDR2 SVGEGT. The CDR3 nucleotides are TGTGCCAGCAGTCAAACTAGCGGGAGTCTCGAGCAGTACTTC. Its protein is CASSQTSGSLEQYF.

The chain is built from TRBV19 and TRBJ2-1; 10 bases map to TRBD2. Trimming removed 5 bases from V and 2 bases from J; junction bases left unmatched: 0. Germline V gene data show CDR1 as LNHDA and CDR2 as SQIVND (reference sequence). CDR3 length equals 14 residues. The DNA of the CDR3 is TGTGCCAGTAGTCTAGCGGGAGCCTACAATGAGCAGTTCTTC. Translated, it gives CASSLAGAYNEQFF.

Points on this clone: This CDR3 is also generated by other DNA sequences in the sample. The V call is TRBV5-1, the J call TRBJ1-1; no clear D. Germline V gives CDR1 SGHRS, CDR2 YFSETQ. The CDR3 is 14 amino acids. V lost 0 bases and J 2 bases, leaving 8 bases between the germline ends. CDR3 sequence reads: CASSLAGRNTEAFF. The CDR3 coding sequence is TGCGCCAGCAGCTTGGCCGGGAGAAACACTGAAGCTTTCTTT.

The CDR3 loop is CASSPRAGPYEQYF. CDR3 nucleotides: TGTGCCAGCTCACCACGGGCAGGGCCCTACGAGCAGTACTTC. V is TRBV18 and J is TRBJ2-7, with D perhaps matching TRBD1 (5 bases). Germline V gene sequence: CDR1 KGHSH, CDR2 LQKENI. The CDR3 contains 14 residues. Deletions cut 1 base from V and 2 bases from J, with 9 bases between. The full variable domain, with the rest looked up from reference TRBV18 and TRBJ2-7, is NAGVMQNPRHLVRRRGQEARLRCSPMKGHSHVYWYRQLPEEGLKFMVYLQKENIIDESGMPKERFSAEFPKEGPSILRIQQVVRGDSAAYFCASSPRAGPYEQYFGPGTRLTVT.

The CDR3 is CASSSGVTEAFF. CDR3 DNA sequence: TGTGCCAGCTCGAGCGGGGTCACTGAAGCTTTCTTT. The V gene is TRBV18, the J gene TRBJ1-1; D uncertain. The CDR3 is made up of 12 amino acids. The ends were cut back, 6 bases at V and 4 bases at J, with 9 bases in the middle. The germline V gene has CDR1 KGHSH and CDR2 LQKENI.

This clone was observed a single time. The chain couples TRBV28 to TRBJ2-7; D perhaps matches TRBD2 (6 bases). CDR1 is MDHEN, CDR2 SYDVKM, per germline. The CDR3 sequence is 13 residues long. The V gene lost 10 bases and the J gene lost 7 bases, with 20 bases spanning the gap. The CDR3 DNA reads TGTGCCACTAGGGAGGACAACCTTAGGGAGCAGTACTTC. Translating it yields CATREDNLREQYF.

This chain links TRBV15 with TRBJ1-5, with unresolved D. This CDR3 is built from 14 residues. V dropped 0 bases and J dropped 6 bases, with 9 bases sitting between them. CDR1 LNHNV and CDR2 YYDKDF come from the germline V gene (reference sequence). Written as DNA, the CDR3 is TGTGCCACCAGCAGAGATGGAGGAGGTCAGCCCCAGCATTTT. As protein: CATSRDGGGQPQHF.

The rearrangement joins TRBV28 to TRBJ2-5; D perhaps matches TRBD1 (6 bases). V was cut by 6 bases and J by 0 bases, with 14 bases left in between. The germline V gene encodes CDR1 MDHEN and CDR2 SYDVKM. CDR3 length equals 15 residues. The CDR3 DNA sequence: TGTGCCAGCAGGATTACCACAGGGAACCAAGAGACCCAGTACTTC. Translated: CASRITTGNQETQYF.

The V call is TRBV19, the J call TRBJ1-2, with 12 bases that match TRBD1. The trim removed 5 bases at V and 6 bases at J, leaving 7 bases unmatched. The germline V gene has CDR1 LNHDA and CDR2 SQIVND (reference sequence). The CDR3 covers 15 residues. The CDR3 sequence: CASSLSGTGGDGYTF. CDR3 coding DNA: TGTGCCAGTAGTCTATCCGGGACAGGGGGCGATGGCTACACCTTC.

The rearrangement joins TRBV6-6 to TRBJ1-3; D is perhaps TRBD1 (6 bases). CDR1 and CDR2 (germline): MNHNY, SVGAGI (reference sequence). This CDR3 contains 16 residues. V lost 0 bases and J lost 4, with 13 bases in between. CDR3 bases: TGTGCCAGCAGTTACTCGCGAGGACAGCTCGGAAACACCATATATTTT. This gives the protein CASSYSRGQLGNTIYF.

V gene TRBV19 combines with J gene TRBJ2-6; TRBD1 aligns across 8 bases. The length of the CDR3 is 15 residues. The V segment lost 7 bases and the J segment 0 bases; nucleotides outside the gene matches: 2. Germline CDR1 reads LNHDA; CDR2 reads SQIVND (reference sequence). This CDR3 reads CASNTGGSGANVLTF. Here the CDR3 DNA reads TGTGCCAGTAACACAGGGGGCTCTGGGGCCAACGTCCTGACTTTC. The whole variable domain, filled in from reference TRBV19 and TRBJ2-6, reads DGGITQSPKYLFRKEGQNVTLSCEQNLNHDAMYWYRQDPGQGLRLIYYSQIVNDFQKGDIAEGYSVSREKKESFPLTVTSAQKNPTAFYLCASNTGGSGANVLTFGAGSRLTVL.

The chain combines TRBV24-1 with TRBJ2-5; 12 bases fit TRBD1. V dropped 1 base and J dropped 6; count of bases not matched to a gene: 5. The CDR3 is 16 residues long. In germline, CDR1 is KGHDR, CDR2 SFDVKD. In nucleotides, the CDR3 is TGTGCCACCAGTGATTTTGGGACAGGGGGCTCAAAGACCCAGTACTTC. Translating gives CATSDFGTGGSKTQYF.